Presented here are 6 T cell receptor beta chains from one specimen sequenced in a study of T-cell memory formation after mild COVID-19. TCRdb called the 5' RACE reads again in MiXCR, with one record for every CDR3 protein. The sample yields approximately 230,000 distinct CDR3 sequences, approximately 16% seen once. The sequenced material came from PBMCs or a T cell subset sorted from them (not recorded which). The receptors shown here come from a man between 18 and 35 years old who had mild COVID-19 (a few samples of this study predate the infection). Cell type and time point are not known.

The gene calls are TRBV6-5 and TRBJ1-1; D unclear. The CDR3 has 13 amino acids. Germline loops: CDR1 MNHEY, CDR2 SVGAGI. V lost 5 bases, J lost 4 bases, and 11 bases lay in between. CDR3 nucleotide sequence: TGTGCCAGCAGTCCCTTTAAAGCCACTGAAGCTTTCTTT. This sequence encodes CASSPFKATEAFF.

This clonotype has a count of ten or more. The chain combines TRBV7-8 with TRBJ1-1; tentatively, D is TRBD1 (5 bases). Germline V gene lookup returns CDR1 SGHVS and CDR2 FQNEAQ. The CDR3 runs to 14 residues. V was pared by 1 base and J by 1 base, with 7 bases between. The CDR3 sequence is CASSLGGSNTEAFF. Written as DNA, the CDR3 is TGTGCCAGCAGCTTAGGGGGGTCGAACACTGAAGCTTTCTTT.

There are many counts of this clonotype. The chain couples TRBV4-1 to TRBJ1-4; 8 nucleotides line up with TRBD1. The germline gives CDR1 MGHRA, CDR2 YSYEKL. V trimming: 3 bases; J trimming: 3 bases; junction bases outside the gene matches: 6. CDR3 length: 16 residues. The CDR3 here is CASSQIQGAANEKLFF. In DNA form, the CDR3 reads TGCGCCAGCAGCCAGATTCAGGGGGCCGCTAATGAAAAACTGTTTTTT.

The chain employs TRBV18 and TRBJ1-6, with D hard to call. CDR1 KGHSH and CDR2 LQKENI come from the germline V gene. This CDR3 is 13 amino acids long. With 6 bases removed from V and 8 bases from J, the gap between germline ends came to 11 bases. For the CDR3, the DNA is TGTGCCAGCTCCCCTGAGTCGGATTCACCCCTCCACTTT. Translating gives CASSPESDSPLHF.

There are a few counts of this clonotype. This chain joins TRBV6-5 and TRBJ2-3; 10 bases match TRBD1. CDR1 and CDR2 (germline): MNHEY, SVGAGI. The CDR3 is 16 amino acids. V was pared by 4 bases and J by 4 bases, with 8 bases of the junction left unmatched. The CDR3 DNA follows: TGTGCCAGCAGTTCAAGGGACAGGGGAGGCCCAGATACGCAGTATTTT. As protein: CASSSRDRGGPDTQYF.

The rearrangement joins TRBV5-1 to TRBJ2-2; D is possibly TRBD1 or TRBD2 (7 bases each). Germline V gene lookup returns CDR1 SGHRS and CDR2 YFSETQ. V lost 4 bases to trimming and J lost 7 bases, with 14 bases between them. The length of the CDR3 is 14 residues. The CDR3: CASSRDREGGELFF. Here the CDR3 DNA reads TGCGCCAGCAGCCGTGACAGGGAGGGCGGGGAGCTGTTTTTT.